This T cell receptor (beta chain) was captured in a study of vaccination and CD4 T cells after COVID-19. Study-wide background: Spike peptides, overlapping and drawn from SARS-CoV-2, HCoV-NL63, HCoV-OC43 and HCoV-229E, were used to stimulate cells.

A note on this clonotype: Its antigen remains unknown.

This sample's treatment: roughly 10-day PBMC culture with coronavirus spike peptide pools or control peptides (ViraFEST assay). With the Oncomine TCR Beta short-read assay, DNA from cultured CD4+ T cells was sequenced. Genomic DNA was taken out of cultured CD4+ T cells by extraction. TCRdb reanalysed the PCR reads using MiXCR and keeps one entry per CDR3 protein. The sample holds 9,000 to 13,000 distinct CDR3 sequences, around 41% seen once. V lost 6 bases and J lost 2; bases outside the gene matches: 7. Germline CDR1 reads MNHNS; CDR2 reads SASEGT. The CDR3 is made up of 15 amino acids. This sequence joins TRBV6-1 and TRBJ1-3, with 7 bases lining up with TRBD1. Sequenced material: CD4+ T cells from blood, cultured in vitro, taken after SARS-CoV-2 vaccination. The clonotype was recovered from a human donor who had recovered from COVID-19. CDR3 loop: CASRDTGVTGNTIYF. CDR3 nucleotides: TGTGCCAGCAGGGACACAGGGGTTACTGGAAACACCATATATTTT.